The next 27 T cell receptor beta chains were all read from a single sample in a study of identical twins. TCRdb re-analysed the 5' RACE reads in MiXCR, keeping a single row per CDR3 protein. The sample contains hundreds of thousands of distinct CDR3 sequences, about 18% of which appear only once. This sample was shared with a second study, whose subject was T cells expressing NK-cell markers.

Material for sequencing was PBMCs. All receptors derive from a woman younger than 30 in good health.

This chain uses TRBV25-1 with TRBJ2-7, with D perhaps matching TRBD1 or TRBD2 (5 bases each). Trimming shortened V by 10 bases and J by 6 bases, and 13 bases separated the two germline ends. This CDR3 comprises 11 residues. From germline, CDR1 is MGHDK and CDR2 SYGVNS. In nucleotides, the CDR3 is TGTGCCATCGTTCATGGGGGCGAGCAGTACTTC. Translating gives CAIVHGGEQYF.

A few counts support this clonotype. The rearrangement links TRBV20-1 to TRBJ1-1; tentatively, D is TRBD1 (5 bases). Trimming removed 0 bases at V and 7 bases at J, with 18 bases between. CDR1 and CDR2 (germline): DFQATT, SNEGSKA (reference sequence). The CDR3 runs to 15 residues. CDR3 region: CSARDEARGTIEAFF. DNA for the CDR3: TGCAGTGCTAGAGATGAGGCACGGGGGACGATTGAAGCTTTCTTT.

The rearrangement links TRBV12-3 or TRBV12-4 to TRBJ2-5, with D possibly being TRBD1 (6 bases). The CDR3 extends over 14 amino acids. Deletions cut 2 bases from V and 4 bases from J, with 11 bases between. CDR3 region: CASSLSSRGETQYF. The CDR3 DNA is TGTGCCAGCAGTTTATCGTCCAGGGGAGAGACCCAGTACTTC.

This clonotype was detected only a few times. This sequence joins TRBV10-3 and TRBJ2-2; D unclear. CDR1 is ENHRY, CDR2 SYGVKD, per germline. This CDR3 is 13 amino acids long. The V end lost 11 bases, the J end lost 4 bases, and 14 bases lay between the germline ends. DNA for the CDR3: TGTGCCGCTTCCCCTCGGTCCACCGGGGAGCTGTTTTTT. This codes for CAASPRSTGELFF.

This clonotype has a handful of counts. This rearrangement joins TRBV5-6 to TRBJ2-3; D gene ambiguous. Germline V gives CDR1 SGHDT, CDR2 YYEEEE. Trimming stripped 4 bases from V and 5 bases from J, with 14 bases between. The CDR3 is 14 amino acids. This chain's CDR3 is CASSPISTRDTQYF. DNA of the CDR3: TGTGCCAGCAGCCCCATTTCGACCCGAGATACGCAGTATTTT. Full variable domain (remainder filled in from reference TRBV5-6 and TRBJ2-3): DAGVTQSPTHLIKTRGQQVTLRCSPKSGHDTVSWYQQALGQGPQFIFQYYEEEERQRGNFPDRFSGHQFPNYSSELNVNALLLGDSALYLCASSPISTRDTQYFGPGTRLTVL.

The chain has TRBV10-3 and TRBJ2-6, with D possibly TRBD2 on 5 matching bases. V was pared by 2 bases and J by 2 bases, with 16 bases between. Germline V gene sequence: CDR1 ENHRY, CDR2 SYGVKD. The CDR3 has 18 amino acids. CDR3 in amino acids: CAISERAAAAAGANVLTF. CDR3 nucleotides: TGTGCCATCAGTGAGCGAGCGGCCGCAGCGGCTGGGGCCAACGTCCTGACTTTC.

The chain joins TRBV5-6 to TRBJ1-2, with D unresolved. Germline values: CDR1 SGHDT, CDR2 YYEEEE. The V end was cut by 0 bases, the J end by 4 bases, with 7 bases between. This CDR3 has 13 amino acids. CDR3 protein: CASSLDGIYGYTF. CDR3 coding DNA: TGTGCCAGCAGCTTGGATGGTATCTATGGCTACACCTTC.

The sample holds a few counts of this clonotype. V and J are TRBV2 and TRBJ2-7; D is undetermined. The CDR3 contains 14 residues. Germline lookup yields CDR1 SNHLY and CDR2 FYNNEI. V lost 3 bases to trimming and J lost 3 bases, with 12 bases between them. The CDR3 loop is CASSEWAEGYEQYF. For the CDR3, the DNA is TGTGCCAGCAGTGAGTGGGCAGAAGGCTACGAGCAGTACTTC.

This chain connects TRBV3-1 to TRBJ2-7; tentatively, D is TRBD2 (7 bases). The CDR3 contains 15 residues. The germline V gene has CDR1 LGHDT and CDR2 YNNKEL (reference sequence). V dropped 2 bases and J dropped 4 bases, with 15 bases sitting between them. CDR3 DNA sequence: TGTGCCAGCAGCCAAAGGGGGGGACCGCTGTACGAGCAGTACTTC. The encoded protein is CASSQRGGPLYEQYF.

There are a few counts of this clonotype. The J gene is TRBJ2-2, the V gene TRBV20-1, with 9 bases that match TRBD2. J was trimmed by 5 bases and V by 0 bases; bases with no gene match: 7. Germline V CDR1 and CDR2: DFQATT, SNEGSKA (reference sequence). The CDR3 totals 16 residues. CDR3 protein: CSARDRAGGSTGELFF. CDR3 DNA: TGCAGTGCTAGAGACCGAGCGGGAGGTTCGACCGGGGAGCTGTTTTTT.

There are a few counts of this clonotype. The V and J genes are TRBV6-2 or TRBV6-3 and TRBJ2-1; tentative D call: TRBD2 (6 bases). Germline CDR1 and CDR2: MNHEY and SVGEGT. The CDR3 loop spans 13 amino acids. Trimming took 5 bases from V and 6 from J, leaving 11 bases between them. The CDR3 region is CASSRDWTNEQFF. CDR3 bases: TGTGCCAGCAGTAGGGACTGGACCAATGAGCAGTTCTTC.

V gene TRBV20-1 combines with J gene TRBJ2-1; either TRBD1 or TRBD2 may supply D (5 bases each). The V gene's germline CDR1 is DFQATT and CDR2 SNEGSKA (reference sequence). Trimming took off 3 bases at V and 7 bases at J, with 16 bases between the two ends. The CDR3 runs 14 residues. The chain's CDR3 is CSASYGEWGNEQFF. The CDR3 nucleotides read TGCAGTGCTAGTTACGGGGAGTGGGGGAATGAGCAGTTCTTC.

DNA of the CDR3: TGTGCCAGCGGGGAAGTGGCATGGGAGCAGTACTTC. Its protein product is CASGEVAWEQYF. The rearrangement joins TRBV12-3 or TRBV12-4 to TRBJ2-7, with D uncertain. CDR3 length: 12 residues. V dropped 8 bases and J dropped 7 bases, with 15 bases sitting between them.

This clonotype was picked up a small number of times. The gene calls are TRBV6-2 or TRBV6-3 and TRBJ2-7; TRBD1 might be the D (5 bases). V lost 8 bases and J lost 5, with 13 bases in between. The germline V gene has CDR1 MNHEY and CDR2 SVGEGT. CDR3 size: 12 residues. The CDR3 sequence: CASAPGMNEQYF. CDR3 nucleotide sequence: TGTGCCAGCGCCCCAGGGATGAACGAGCAGTACTTC.

The chain employs TRBV5-1 and TRBJ2-3, with a weak D call TRBD1 (5 bases). CDR3 length: 14 residues. Germline CDR1 and CDR2: SGHRS and YFSETQ. V shed 7 bases and J shed 1 base, with 13 bases lying between them. This CDR3 reads CASGANGRTDTQYF. CDR3 nucleotides: TGCGCCAGCGGGGCCAACGGACGCACAGATACGCAGTATTTT.

The rearrangement joins TRBV12-3 or TRBV12-4 to TRBJ2-7; 7 bases are a match to TRBD2. V was pared by 4 bases and J by 1 base, with 16 bases of the junction left unmatched. This CDR3 is 18 amino acids long. The chain's CDR3 is CASSSYQGTWGGSYEQYF. The CDR3 DNA sequence: TGTGCCAGCAGTTCTTATCAGGGTACCTGGGGGGGATCCTACGAGCAGTACTTC.

The rearrangement links TRBV20-1 to TRBJ2-4; 7 bases align to TRBD1. The CDR3 totals 13 residues. The V and J ends lost 0 bases and 7 bases, in that order; junction bases with no gene match: 3. From germline, CDR1 is DFQATT and CDR2 SNEGSKA (reference sequence). CDR3 sequence reads: CSARETGRNIQYF. The CDR3 DNA follows: TGCAGTGCTAGAGAGACAGGGCGGAACATTCAGTACTTC.

This clonotype appeared a few times. V is TRBV12-3 or TRBV12-4 and J is TRBJ1-6; TRBD1 aligns across 8 bases. This CDR3 contains 16 residues. The V segment lost 6 bases and the J segment 11 bases; nucleotides outside the gene matches: 15. CDR3 sequence: CASRARGLEGGAPLHF. The CDR3 nucleotides are TGTGCCAGCAGGGCCAGGGGGCTGGAAGGAGGTGCACCCCTCCACTTT.

The genes are TRBV7-6 and TRBJ2-5; maybe TRBD1 (6 bases). This CDR3 region has 15 residues. The V end lost 5 bases, the J end lost 2 bases, and 15 bases lay between the germline ends. The germline gives CDR1 SGHVS, CDR2 FNYEAQ. The CDR3 bases are TGTGCCAGCAGCCTACTGGGACAATTTCAAGAGACCCAGTACTTC. Encoded protein: CASSLLGQFQETQYF.

Many counts were recorded for this clonotype. This chain uses TRBV2 with TRBJ2-3; D not resolved. The germline V and J ends were trimmed by 5 bases and 1 base, with 10 bases remaining between them. This CDR3 spans 14 amino acids. The germline V gene has CDR1 SNHLY and CDR2 FYNNEI. DNA for the CDR3: TGTGCCAGCAGTTCGGGTCTCGGCACAGATACGCAGTATTTT. This codes for CASSSGLGTDTQYF.

This clonotype was detected only a few times. The rearrangement uses TRBV12-3 or TRBV12-4 and TRBJ2-1; 7 bases agree with TRBD2. V dropped 3 bases and J dropped 10; count of bases not matched to a gene: 9. CDR3 length: 14 residues. The CDR3, as DNA: TGTGCCAGCAGTTTCGGCGGGGGTTCGGGGGAGCAGTTCTTC. Translated, it gives CASSFGGGSGEQFF.

There are a few counts of this clonotype. The genes are TRBV6-6 and TRBJ2-7; no clear D gene. CDR1 and CDR2 from the germline V gene are MNHNY and SVGAGI (reference sequence). With 5 bases removed from V and 9 bases from J, the gap between germline ends came to 14 bases. This CDR3 has 12 amino acids. The CDR3 nucleotides read TGTGCCAGCAGTCCGTCCGGAATGGGGCAGTACTTC. Translating gives CASSPSGMGQYF.

V is TRBV20-1 and J is TRBJ2-3, with D possibly called TRBD1 or TRBD2 (5 bases each). Germline CDR1 is DFQATT and CDR2 is SNEGSKA (reference sequence). V was clipped by 5 bases and J by 2 bases, with 14 bases between them. This CDR3 has 14 amino acids. The CDR3 is CSARSGTHTDTQYF. For the CDR3, the DNA is TGCAGTGCTCGCTCCGGGACGCACACAGATACGCAGTATTTT.

This chain joins TRBV5-1 and TRBJ2-7, with 7 bases fitting TRBD1. There are 15 residues in the CDR3. The junction had 4 bases not matched to a gene; V was cut back by 0 bases and J by 1 base. CDR1 SGHRS and CDR2 YFSETQ come from the germline V gene. The CDR3 sequence is CASSLGRTGSYEQYF. CDR3 DNA: TGCGCCAGCAGCTTGGGAAGGACAGGTTCCTACGAGCAGTACTTC. Looking up the rest from reference TRBV5-1 and TRBJ2-7 gives the full variable domain: KAGVTQTPRYLIKTRGQQVTLSCSPISGHRSVSWYQQTPGQGLQFLFEYFSETQRNKGNFPGRFSGRQFSNSRSEMNVSTLELGDSALYLCASSLGRTGSYEQYFGPGTRLTVT.

The rearrangement links TRBV7-9 to TRBJ2-5, with TRBD2 matching over 8 bases. The V gene end was trimmed by 5 bases and the J gene end by 0 bases; junction bases not matched to a gene: 5. Germline lookup yields CDR1 SEHNR and CDR2 FQNEAQ (reference sequence). CDR3 length: 15 amino acids. This CDR3 is CASSRSGDNQETQYF. Here the CDR3 DNA reads TGTGCCAGCAGCCGTAGCGGGGACAACCAAGAGACCCAGTACTTC.

This clonotype has more than one count but fewer than ten. The V call is TRBV12-3 or TRBV12-4, the J call TRBJ1-3; a possible D gene is TRBD1 (6 bases). Trimming cost V 8 bases and J 1 base, with 15 bases left between them. CDR3 length: 15 amino acids. The CDR3 nucleotides are TGTGCCAGCGAAGACCCAGGGGCGTCTGGAAACACCATATATTTT. It encodes CASEDPGASGNTIYF.

This clonotype was found a few times. This chain links TRBV5-1 with TRBJ2-1, with TRBD1 identical over 11 bases. Germline CDR1 is SGHRS and CDR2 is YFSETQ. CDR3 size: 17 residues. V was clipped by 3 bases and J by 8 bases; unmatched bases: 13. For the CDR3, the DNA is TGCGCCAGCAGCTCTACCTTCGGGACAGGGGGTGGCGATGAGCAGTTCTTC. Residues: CASSSTFGTGGGDEQFF.